This T cell receptor beta chain stems from a study of OX40 agonist ivuxolimab in advanced cancers. Libraries were prepared by immunoSEQ multiplex PCR; TCRdb keeps only in-frame clonotypes and omits some of them. The table records about 78,000 clones, around 80% of them present only once. The CDR3 spans 16 residues. The junction had 8 bases not matched to a gene; V was cut back by 5 bases and J by 5 bases. CDR1 and CDR2 from the germline V gene are LNHDA and SQIVND (reference sequence). This specimen was CD4+ or CD8+ T cells sorted from blood, taken in a trial of the OX40 agonist ivuxolimab. The chain carries TRBV19 and TRBJ2-2; 10 bases match TRBD2. This sequence was found in an adult with an advanced solid tumor such as melanoma, head and neck, liver or kidney cancer. The CDR3 DNA follows: TGTGCCAGTAGTTTCCTAGCGGGGGTTCTGACCGGGGAGCTGTTTTTT. It encodes CASSFLAGVLTGELFF.